This T cell receptor beta chain was retrieved from a study of memory CD4+ T cells and cytomegalovirus serostatus. Deletions cut 2 bases from V and 7 bases from J, with 8 bases between. The germline V gene encodes CDR1 SEHNR and CDR2 FQNEAQ (reference sequence). The CDR3 consists of 12 residues. The sort gate was single viable CD3+CD4+CD8-CD45RO+ cells for memory CD4+ T cells. TCRdb's copy holds only in-frame clones and misses some; the assay was immunoSEQ multiplex PCR. Here the sample spans 55,000 to 65,000 clones, 82% being singletons. The chain carries TRBV7-9 and TRBJ1-2, with D possibly TRBD1 on 5 matching bases. Sequencing was done on a sample of memory CD4+ T cells from blood. The sequence was obtained from an adult in good health and CMV-seronegative. This chain's CDR3 is CASSLSQGGYTF. As DNA, the CDR3 is TGTGCCAGCAGCTTAAGTCAGGGTGGCTACACCTTC.